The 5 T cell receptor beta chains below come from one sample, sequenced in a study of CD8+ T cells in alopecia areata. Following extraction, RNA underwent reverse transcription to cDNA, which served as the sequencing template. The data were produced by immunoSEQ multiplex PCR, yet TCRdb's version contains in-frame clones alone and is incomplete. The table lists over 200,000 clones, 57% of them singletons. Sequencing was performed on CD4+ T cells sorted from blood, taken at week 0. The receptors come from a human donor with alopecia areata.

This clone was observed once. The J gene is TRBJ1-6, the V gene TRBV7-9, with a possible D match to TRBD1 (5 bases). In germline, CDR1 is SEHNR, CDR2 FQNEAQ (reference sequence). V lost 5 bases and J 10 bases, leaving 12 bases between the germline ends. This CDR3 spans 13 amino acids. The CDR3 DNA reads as TGTGCCAGCAGCCCACCTCGGGGGTCACCCCTCCACTTT. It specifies CASSPPRGSPLHF.

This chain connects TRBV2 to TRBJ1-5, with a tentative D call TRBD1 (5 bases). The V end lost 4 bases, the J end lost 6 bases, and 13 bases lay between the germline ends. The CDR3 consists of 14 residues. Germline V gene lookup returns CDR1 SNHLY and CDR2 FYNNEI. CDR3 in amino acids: CASSGGQGSQPQHF. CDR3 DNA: TGTGCCAGCAGTGGAGGGCAGGGAAGTCAGCCCCAGCATTTT.

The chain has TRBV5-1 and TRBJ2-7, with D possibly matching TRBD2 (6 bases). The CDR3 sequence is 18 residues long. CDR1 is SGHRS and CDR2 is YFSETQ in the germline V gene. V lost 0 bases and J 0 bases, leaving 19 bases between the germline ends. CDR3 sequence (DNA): TGCGCCAGCAGCTTGGTGCCCGTCGGAGGGCTAAGCTCCTACGAGCAGTACTTC. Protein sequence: CASSLVPVGGLSSYEQYF.

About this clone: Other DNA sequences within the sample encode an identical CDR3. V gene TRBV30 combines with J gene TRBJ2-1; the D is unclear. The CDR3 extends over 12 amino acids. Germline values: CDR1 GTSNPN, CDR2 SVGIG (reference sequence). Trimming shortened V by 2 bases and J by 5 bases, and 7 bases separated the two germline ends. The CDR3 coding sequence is TGTGCCTGGAGTAGGCAGCACAATGAGCAGTTCTTC. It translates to CAWSRQHNEQFF.

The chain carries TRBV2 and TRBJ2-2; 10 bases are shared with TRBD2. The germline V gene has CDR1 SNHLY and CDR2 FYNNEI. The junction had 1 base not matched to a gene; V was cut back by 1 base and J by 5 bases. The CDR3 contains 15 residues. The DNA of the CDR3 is TGTGCCAGCAGTGAAGTACTAGCGGGAACCGGGGAGCTGTTTTTT. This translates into CASSEVLAGTGELFF.